The 12 T cell receptor beta chains below come from one sample, sequenced in a study of control samples from healthy donors and cancer patients. The protocol was immunoSEQ multiplex PCR, while the TCRdb copy is restricted to in-frame clones and leaves out a portion. The table lists over 100,000 clones, 75% to 95% of them singletons. The sample taken for sequencing was blood. These receptors were taken from a human donor in good health. The donor label of this sample is uncertain.

This chain connects TRBV28 to TRBJ1-3; D unclear. CDR3 length: 14 residues. Germline lookup yields CDR1 MDHEN and CDR2 SYDVKM. The ends were cut back, 6 bases at V and 2 bases at J, with 11 bases in the middle. The CDR3 DNA reads as TGTGCCAGCAGCCGGTCTGGCCCTGGAAACACCATATATTTT. Its translation: CASSRSGPGNTIYF.

Details on this clone: At one of its ends the junction is not consistent with the germline gene, which may arise from a read error. The gene calls are TRBV7-7 and TRBJ2-3, with TRBD2 matching over 7 bases. The length of the CDR3 is 13 residues. Germline V CDR1 and CDR2: SSHAT, FNYEAQ (reference sequence). The CDR3 region is CASSAGGTDTQYF. The DNA of the CDR3 is TGTGCTAGCAGCGCGGGGGGCACAGATACGCAGTATTTT.

The chain couples TRBV6-5 to TRBJ1-5; maybe TRBD1 (6 bases). CDR1 MNHEY and CDR2 SVGAGI come from the germline V gene. The CDR3 runs to 15 residues. V lost 6 bases and J 2 bases, leaving 14 bases between the germline ends. This CDR3 reads CASSPDSLGNQPQHF. The CDR3 coding sequence is TGTGCCAGCAGCCCGGACAGTCTTGGCAATCAGCCCCAGCATTTT.

The chain couples TRBV6-5 to TRBJ2-7, with 14 bases fitting TRBD2. The V and J ends lost 6 bases and 2 bases, in that order; junction bases with no gene match: 3. In germline, CDR1 is MNHEY, CDR2 SVGAGI. The CDR3 has 15 amino acids. The DNA for the CDR3 is TGTGCCAGCAGCGGACTAGCGGGGGGAACCTACGAGCAGTACTTC. This codes for CASSGLAGGTYEQYF.

J is TRBJ2-1 and V is TRBV19, with TRBD2 matching over 9 bases. Germline V gene lookup returns CDR1 LNHDA and CDR2 SQIVND (reference sequence). The J segment lost 3 bases and the V segment lost 7 bases, leaving 16 bases of the junction unmatched. The CDR3 consists of 18 residues. This CDR3 reads CASINQRGVGRDYNEQFF. CDR3 coding DNA: TGTGCCAGTATAAACCAGCGGGGGGTCGGCAGGGACTACAATGAGCAGTTCTTC. The variable domain in full, with the rest retrieved from reference TRBV19 and TRBJ2-1, is DGGITQSPKYLFRKEGQNVTLSCEQNLNHDAMYWYRQDPGQGLRLIYYSQIVNDFQKGDIAEGYSVSREKKESFPLTVTSAQKNPTAFYLCASINQRGVGRDYNEQFFGPGTRLTVL.

The V and J genes are TRBV2 and TRBJ1-1, with D unclear. The CDR3 is 14 residues long. The germline gives CDR1 SNHLY, CDR2 FYNNEI. V dropped 7 bases and J dropped 5 bases, with 17 bases sitting between them. The CDR3 coding sequence is TGTGCCAGCATCCCCGGCGGTGGGCGGACTGAAGCTTTCTTT. It translates to CASIPGGGRTEAFF.

The chain carries TRBV6-5 and TRBJ1-4, with D unresolved. V lost 0 bases and J lost 5, with 10 bases in between. CDR1 is MNHEY, CDR2 SVGAGI, per germline. The CDR3 contains 15 residues. The CDR3 DNA sequence: TGTGCCAGCAGTTACTCGGTAGTCTTCAATGAAAAACTGTTTTTT. Protein product: CASSYSVVFNEKLFF.

The V gene is TRBV7-2, the J gene TRBJ2-2; 13 bases line up with TRBD2. The V and J ends lost 5 bases and 9 bases, in that order; junction bases with no gene match: 18. The germline gives CDR1 SGHTA, CDR2 FQGNSA. This CDR3 region has 19 residues. The DNA of the CDR3 is TGTGCCAGCAGCCCCAGGGGGGGGACTAGCGGGGTTCTTTCGAGGGAGCTGTTTTTT. This sequence encodes CASSPRGGTSGVLSRELFF.

In DNA form, the CDR3 reads TGTGCCAGCAGTGAATTCGGGGATGGAAACACCATATATTTT. Translating gives CASSEFGDGNTIYF. J is TRBJ1-3 and V is TRBV2; D call uncertain. Looked up from germline, CDR1 is SNHLY and CDR2 is FYNNEI. V gave up 2 bases and J gave up 3 bases, with 8 bases separating them. CDR3 size: 14 residues. The full variable domain, rest sourced from reference TRBV2 and TRBJ1-3, is EPEVTQTPSHQVTQMGQEVILRCVPISNHLYFYWYRQILGQKVEFLVSFYNNEISEKSEIFDDQFSVERPDGSNFTLKIRSTKLEDSAMYFCASSEFGDGNTIYFGEGSWLTVV.

This rearrangement joins TRBV13 to TRBJ1-1; 7 positions match TRBD1. The CDR3 length is 12 residues. From germline, CDR1 is PRHDT and CDR2 FYEKMQ (reference sequence). V lost 5 bases and J lost 8; bases outside the gene matches: 5. The CDR3 DNA sequence: TGTGCCAGCAGCGTACAGGGGTTAGAAGCTTTCTTT. Translated: CASSVQGLEAFF.

Only one count was recorded for this clone. The V and J genes are TRBV24-1 and TRBJ1-3; D possibly corresponds to TRBD1 (5 bases). The length of the CDR3 is 16 residues. Per germline, CDR1 KGHDR and CDR2 SFDVKD. V lost 3 bases to trimming and J lost 0 bases, with 11 bases between them. In nucleotides, the CDR3 is TGTGCCACCAGTGATCCCAGGGAGAGCTCTGGAAACACCATATATTTT. This sequence encodes CATSDPRESSGNTIYF.

This clone was observed a few times. This rearrangement joins TRBV6-2 or TRBV6-3 to TRBJ2-7; a weak D match, TRBD2 (6 bases). CDR3 size: 15 residues. Germline CDR1 is MNHEY and CDR2 is SVGEGT. V lost 0 bases, J lost 6 bases, and 15 bases lay in between. CDR3 sequence (DNA): TGTGCCAGCAGTTACTCGAGAGGAGGACTACCCGAGCAGTACGTC. Its translation is CASSYSRGGLPEQYV.